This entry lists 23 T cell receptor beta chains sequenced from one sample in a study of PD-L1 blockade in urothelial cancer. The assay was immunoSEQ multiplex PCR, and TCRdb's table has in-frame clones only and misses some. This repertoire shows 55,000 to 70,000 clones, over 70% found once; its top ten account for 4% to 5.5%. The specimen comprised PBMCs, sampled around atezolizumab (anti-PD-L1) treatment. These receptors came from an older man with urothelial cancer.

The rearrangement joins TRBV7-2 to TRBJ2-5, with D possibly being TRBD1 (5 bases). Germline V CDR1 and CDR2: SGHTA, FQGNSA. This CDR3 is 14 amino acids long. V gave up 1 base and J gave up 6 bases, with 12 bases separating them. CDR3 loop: CASSLVGNRQTQYF. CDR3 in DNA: TGTGCCAGCAGCTTAGTGGGTAACAGGCAGACCCAGTACTTC.

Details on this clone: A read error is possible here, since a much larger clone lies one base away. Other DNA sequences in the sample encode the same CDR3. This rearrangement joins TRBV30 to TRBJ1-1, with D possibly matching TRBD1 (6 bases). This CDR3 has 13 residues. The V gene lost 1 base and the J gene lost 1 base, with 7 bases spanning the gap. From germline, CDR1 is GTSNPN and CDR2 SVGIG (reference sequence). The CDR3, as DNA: TGTGCCTGGAGTGAGACAGGGAACACTGAAGCTTTCTTT. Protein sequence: CAWSETGNTEAFF. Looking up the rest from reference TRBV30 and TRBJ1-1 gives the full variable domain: SQTIHQWPATLVQPVGSPLSLECTVEGTSNPNLYWYRQAAGRGLQLLFYSVGIGQISSEVPQNLSASRPQDRQFILSSKKLLLSDSGFYLCAWSETGNTEAFFGQGTRLTVV.

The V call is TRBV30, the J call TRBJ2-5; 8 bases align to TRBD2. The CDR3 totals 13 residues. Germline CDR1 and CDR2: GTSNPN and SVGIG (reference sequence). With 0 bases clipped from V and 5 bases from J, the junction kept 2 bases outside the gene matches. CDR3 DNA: TGTGCCTGGAGTGTCGGCGGGAGGGAGACCCAGTACTTC. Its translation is CAWSVGGRETQYF.

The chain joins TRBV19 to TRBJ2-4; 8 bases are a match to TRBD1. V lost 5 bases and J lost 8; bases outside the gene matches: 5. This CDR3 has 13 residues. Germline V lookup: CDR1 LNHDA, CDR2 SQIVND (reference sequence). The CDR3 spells CASSLDREDIQYF. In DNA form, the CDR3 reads TGTGCCAGTAGTCTGGACAGGGAGGACATTCAGTACTTC.

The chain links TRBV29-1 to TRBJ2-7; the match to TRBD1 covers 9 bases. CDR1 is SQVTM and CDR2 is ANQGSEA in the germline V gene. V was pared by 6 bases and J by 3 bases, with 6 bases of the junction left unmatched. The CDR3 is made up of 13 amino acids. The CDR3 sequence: CSVRQGGDYEQYF. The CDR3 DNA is TGCAGCGTCAGACAGGGGGGAGACTACGAGCAGTACTTC.

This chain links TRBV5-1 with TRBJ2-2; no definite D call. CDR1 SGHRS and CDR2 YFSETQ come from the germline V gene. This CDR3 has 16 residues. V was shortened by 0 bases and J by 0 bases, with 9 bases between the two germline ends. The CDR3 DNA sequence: TGCGCCAGCAGCTTGGGATACATGGCGAACACCGGGGAGCTGTTTTTT. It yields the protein CASSLGYMANTGELFF. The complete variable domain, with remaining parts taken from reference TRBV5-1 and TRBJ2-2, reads KAGVTQTPRYLIKTRGQQVTLSCSPISGHRSVSWYQQTPGQGLQFLFEYFSETQRNKGNFPGRFSGRQFSNSRSEMNVSTLELGDSALYLCASSLGYMANTGELFFGEGSRLTVL.

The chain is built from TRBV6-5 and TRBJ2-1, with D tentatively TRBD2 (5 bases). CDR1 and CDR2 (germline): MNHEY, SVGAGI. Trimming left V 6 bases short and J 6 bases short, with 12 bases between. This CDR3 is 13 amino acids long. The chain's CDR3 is CASSQTRSNEQFF. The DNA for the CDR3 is TGTGCCAGCAGCCAAACTAGGTCCAATGAGCAGTTCTTC.

The CDR3 loop is CATDKLSGANVLTF. CDR3 DNA sequence: TGTGCCACCGATAAACTCTCTGGGGCCAACGTCCTGACTTTC. This chain uses TRBV7-9 with TRBJ2-6; D gene ambiguous. V gave up 10 bases and J gave up 0 bases, with 10 bases separating them. The CDR3 consists of 14 residues. The germline V gene has CDR1 SEHNR and CDR2 FQNEAQ (reference sequence). The variable domain in full, with the rest retrieved from reference TRBV7-9 and TRBJ2-6, is DTGVSQNPRHKITKRGQNVTFRCDPISEHNRLYWYRQTLGQGPEFLTYFQNEAQLEKSRLLSDRFSAERPKGSFSTLEIQRTEQGDSAMYLCATDKLSGANVLTFGAGSRLTVL.

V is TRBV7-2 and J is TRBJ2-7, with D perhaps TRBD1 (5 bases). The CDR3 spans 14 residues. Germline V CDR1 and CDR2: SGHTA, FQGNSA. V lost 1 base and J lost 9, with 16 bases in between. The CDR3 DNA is TGTGCCAGCAGCTTAGTAGGGGCTAGTGGTCGGCAGTACTTC. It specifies CASSLVGASGRQYF.

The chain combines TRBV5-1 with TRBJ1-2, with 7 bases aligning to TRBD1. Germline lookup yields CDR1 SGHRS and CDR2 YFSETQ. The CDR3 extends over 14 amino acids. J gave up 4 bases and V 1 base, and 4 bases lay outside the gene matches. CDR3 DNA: TGCGCCAGCAGCTTGTCAGGGGGGTCCTATGGCTACACCTTC. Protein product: CASSLSGGSYGYTF.

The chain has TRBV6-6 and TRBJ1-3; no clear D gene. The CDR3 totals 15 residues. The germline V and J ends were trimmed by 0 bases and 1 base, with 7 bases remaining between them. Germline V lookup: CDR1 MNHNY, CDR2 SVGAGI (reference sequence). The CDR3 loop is CASSYSSGSGNTIYF. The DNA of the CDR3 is TGTGCCAGCAGTTACTCATCGGGATCTGGAAACACCATATATTTT.

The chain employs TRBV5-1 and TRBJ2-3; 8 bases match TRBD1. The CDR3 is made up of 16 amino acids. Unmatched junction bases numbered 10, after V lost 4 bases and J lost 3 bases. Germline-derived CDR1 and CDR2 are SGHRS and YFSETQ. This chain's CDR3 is CASSQEQGAITDTQYF. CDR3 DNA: TGCGCCAGCAGCCAAGAGCAGGGGGCTATTACAGATACGCAGTATTTT.

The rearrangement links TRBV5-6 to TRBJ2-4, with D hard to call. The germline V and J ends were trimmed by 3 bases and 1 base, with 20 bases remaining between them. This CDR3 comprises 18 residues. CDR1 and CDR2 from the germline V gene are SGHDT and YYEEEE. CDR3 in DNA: TGTGCCAGCAGCTCGCTCGGCAGGTTTTCAGAGGCCAAAAACATTCAGTACTTC. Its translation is CASSSLGRFSEAKNIQYF. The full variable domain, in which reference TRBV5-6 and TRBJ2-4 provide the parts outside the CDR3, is DAGVTQSPTHLIKTRGQQVTLRCSPKSGHDTVSWYQQALGQGPQFIFQYYEEEERQRGNFPDRFSGHQFPNYSSELNVNALLLGDSALYLCASSSLGRFSEAKNIQYFGAGTRLSVL.

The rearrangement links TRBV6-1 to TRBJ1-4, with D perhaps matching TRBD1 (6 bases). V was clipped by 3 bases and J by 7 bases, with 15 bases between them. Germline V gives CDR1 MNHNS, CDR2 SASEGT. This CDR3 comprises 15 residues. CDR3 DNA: TGTGCCAGCAGTGAGGGGGCGGGGGTTGGTGAAAAACTGTTTTTT. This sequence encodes CASSEGAGVGEKLFF.

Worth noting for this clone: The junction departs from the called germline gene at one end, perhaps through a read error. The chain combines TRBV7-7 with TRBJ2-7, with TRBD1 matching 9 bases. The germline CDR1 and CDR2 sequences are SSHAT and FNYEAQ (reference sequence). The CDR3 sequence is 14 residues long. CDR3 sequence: CASSPGQGGREQYF. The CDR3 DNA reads TGTGCTAGCAGCCCGGGACAGGGTGGACGCGAGCAGTACTTC.

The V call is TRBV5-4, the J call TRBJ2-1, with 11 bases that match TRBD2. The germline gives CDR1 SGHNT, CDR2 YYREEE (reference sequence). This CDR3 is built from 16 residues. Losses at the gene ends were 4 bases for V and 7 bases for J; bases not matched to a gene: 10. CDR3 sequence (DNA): TGTGCCAGCAGCCCTCCGGGGGCTAGCGGGAGGAATGAGCAGTTCTTC. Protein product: CASSPPGASGRNEQFF.

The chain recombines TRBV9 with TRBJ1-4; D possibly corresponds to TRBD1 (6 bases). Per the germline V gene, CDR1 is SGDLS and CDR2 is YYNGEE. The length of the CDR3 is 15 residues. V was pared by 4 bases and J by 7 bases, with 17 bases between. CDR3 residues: CASSPRWGGTEKLFF. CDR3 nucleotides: TGTGCCAGCAGCCCAAGGTGGGGGGGCACTGAAAAACTGTTTTTT.

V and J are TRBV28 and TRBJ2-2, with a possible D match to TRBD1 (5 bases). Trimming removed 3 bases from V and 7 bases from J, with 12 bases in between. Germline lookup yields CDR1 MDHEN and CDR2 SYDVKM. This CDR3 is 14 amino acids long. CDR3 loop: CASSLFVRGGELFF. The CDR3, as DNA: TGTGCCAGCAGTTTGTTCGTAAGGGGCGGGGAGCTGTTTTTT.

The CDR3 DNA is TGCAGCGTTGAAGAAGGGGGCGGGAACACTGAAGCTTTCTTT. The encoded protein is CSVEEGGGNTEAFF. This chain uses TRBV29-1 with TRBJ1-1; 7 bases match TRBD1. Germline loops: CDR1 SQVTM, CDR2 ANQGSEA. This CDR3 is built from 14 residues. J was trimmed by 1 base and V by 0 bases; bases with no gene match: 2.

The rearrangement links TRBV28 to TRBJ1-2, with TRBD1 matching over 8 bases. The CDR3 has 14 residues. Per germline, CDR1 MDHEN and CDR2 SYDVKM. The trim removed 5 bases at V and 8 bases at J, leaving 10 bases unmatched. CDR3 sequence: CASSPPTGERGYTF. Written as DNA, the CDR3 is TGTGCCAGCAGTCCCCCGACAGGGGAGAGAGGCTACACCTTC.

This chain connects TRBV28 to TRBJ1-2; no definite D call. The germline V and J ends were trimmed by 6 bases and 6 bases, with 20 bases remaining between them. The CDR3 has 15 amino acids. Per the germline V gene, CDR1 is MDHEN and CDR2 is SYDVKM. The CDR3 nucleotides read TGTGCCAGCAGCTTAGCGGGGAGCCCGAGGGATGGCTACACCTTC. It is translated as CASSLAGSPRDGYTF.

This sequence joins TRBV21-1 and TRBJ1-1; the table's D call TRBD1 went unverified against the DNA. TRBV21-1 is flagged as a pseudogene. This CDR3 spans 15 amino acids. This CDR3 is CASSKATGGPTEAFF. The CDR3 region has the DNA TGTGCCAGCAGCAAAGCGACAGGCGGGCCCACTGAAGCTTTCTTT.

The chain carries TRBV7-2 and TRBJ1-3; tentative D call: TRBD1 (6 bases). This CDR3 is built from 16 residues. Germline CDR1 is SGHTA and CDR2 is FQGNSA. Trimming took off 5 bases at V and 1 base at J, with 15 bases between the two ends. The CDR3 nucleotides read TGTGCCAGCAGCGCCCACAGGGATTTGTCTGGAAACACCATATATTTT. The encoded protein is CASSAHRDLSGNTIYF.